This is a list of T cell receptor beta chains from one sample in a study of CD8 T cells in ankylosing spondylitis. Using its own MiXCR run on the 5' RACE reads, TCRdb lists one record per CDR3 protein. Among about 200,000 distinct CDR3 sequences listed, around 13% were seen once. Material for sequencing was blood, either unsorted or a sorted T cell fraction (not recorded which). Receptor source: a male donor with ankylosing spondylitis or in good health (not recorded which). CDR3s include the opening cysteine and the closing phenylalanine or tryptophan. Each record gives: CDR3 protein, J gene, V gene.

CASSLQGGPAGELFF	TRBJ2-2	TRBV12-3/TRBV12-4
CASSSTGTANEKLFF	TRBJ1-4	TRBV7-9
CASSRGVWEVNNGYTF	TRBJ1-2	TRBV4-1
CASSKDFAGGLRTDTQYF	TRBJ2-3	TRBV21-1
CASRGQGGYEQFF	TRBJ2-1	TRBV10-2
CASSLGPTPTDTQYF	TRBJ2-3	TRBV14
CAIGRPLSLLTDTQYF	TRBJ2-3	TRBV4-2
CASSSWTGSNEQFF	TRBJ2-1	TRBV7-2
CASSQDARGETQYF	TRBJ2-5	TRBV4-1
CASSQLPASGGSYEQYF	TRBJ2-7	TRBV4-1
CASSFDTSLQETQYF	TRBJ2-5	TRBV7-8
CASSPPVGTNPERQYF	TRBJ2-7	TRBV7-9
CATPRGDRDEQYF	TRBJ2-7	TRBV7-9
CASSPKYRGTPYNEQFF	TRBJ2-1	TRBV7-9
CASSQSGAPRYNEQFF	TRBJ2-1	TRBV6-1
CASSQAGAGANVLTF	TRBJ2-6	TRBV4-1
CASSTRNGLAGDNEQFF	TRBJ2-1	TRBV4-1
CASSLDRSPRRDTQYF	TRBJ2-3	TRBV11-2
CASRREGGETQYF	TRBJ2-5	TRBV2
CSARDTGLGDANEQFF	TRBJ2-1	TRBV20-1
CAIGGPSTVGELFF	TRBJ2-2	TRBV10-3
CASRDKPGLARYNEQFF	TRBJ2-1	TRBV5-1
CASSLRRPGAEDTQYF	TRBJ2-3	TRBV11-2
CASSSTSGGLFSSYNEQFF	TRBJ2-1	TRBV3-1
CATNTGPTDGETQYF	TRBJ2-5	TRBV28
CASSQAGTGNTGELFF	TRBJ2-2	TRBV4-1
CASSQERYNEQFF	TRBJ2-1	TRBV4-1